The next 22 T cell receptor beta chains were all read from a single sample in a study of T-cell memory formation after mild COVID-19. TCRdb recomputed calls from the 5' RACE reads with MiXCR, one row per CDR3 protein. The sample records 400,000 or so distinct CDR3 sequences, 15% to 20% being singletons. Sequenced: PBMCs or a T cell subset sorted from them (not recorded which). These receptors originate from an adult woman who had mild COVID-19 (a few samples of this study predate the infection). Cell type and time point are not known.

Concerning this clonotype: A junction end diverges from the germline sequence, so it may reflect a read error. This rearrangement joins TRBV7-7 to TRBJ2-7; 9 bases are a match to TRBD2. The CDR3 runs 15 residues. The V gene's germline CDR1 is SSHAT and CDR2 FNYEAQ (reference sequence). This CDR3 reads CASSPGTSWTYEQYF. The CDR3 coding sequence is TGTGCTAGCAGCCCTGGGACTAGCTGGACCTACGAGCAGTACTTC. The entire variable domain, with the rest obtained from reference TRBV7-7 and TRBJ2-7, is as follows: GAGVSQSPRYKVTKRGQDVTLRCDPISSHATLYWYQQALGQGPEFLTYFNYEAQPDKSGLPSDRFSAERPEGSISTLTIQRTEQRDSAMYRCASSPGTSWTYEQYFGPGTRLTVT.

This clonotype was detected a few times. V gene TRBV19 combines with J gene TRBJ2-7; D is possibly TRBD2 (5 bases). Germline V lookup: CDR1 LNHDA, CDR2 SQIVND (reference sequence). The V gene lost 6 bases and the J gene lost 1 base, with 16 bases spanning the gap. There are 15 residues in the CDR3. The DNA for the CDR3 is TGTGCCAGTAGGAACCCCGGGAAGAAATCCTACGAGCAGTACTTC. Amino acid sequence: CASRNPGKKSYEQYF.

The V gene is TRBV5-1, the J gene TRBJ2-2; the match to TRBD2 covers 9 bases. CDR1 and CDR2 from the germline V gene are SGHRS and YFSETQ. V lost 2 bases and J lost 4; bases outside the gene matches: 3. This CDR3 spans 15 amino acids. The CDR3 sequence is CASSFGGRATGELFF. CDR3 nucleotides: TGCGCCAGCAGCTTCGGCGGGAGGGCCACCGGGGAGCTGTTTTTT. Together with reference TRBV5-1 and TRBJ2-2, the CDR3 gives the full variable domain: KAGVTQTPRYLIKTRGQQVTLSCSPISGHRSVSWYQQTPGQGLQFLFEYFSETQRNKGNFPGRFSGRQFSNSRSEMNVSTLELGDSALYLCASSFGGRATGELFFGEGSRLTVL.

This clonotype was picked up a small number of times. The V and J genes are TRBV21-1 and TRBJ2-5; TRBD2, the table's D call, was not compared with the DNA. TRBV21-1 is recorded as a pseudogene. The CDR3 runs to 16 residues. CDR3 amino acids: CASSKGKGEGQETQYF. CDR3 sequence (DNA): TGTGCCAGCAGCAAAGGAAAGGGGGAGGGCCAAGAGACCCAGTACTTC.

The chain combines TRBV7-2 with TRBJ2-5; 9 nucleotides agree with TRBD2. The CDR3 covers 17 residues. The junction had 11 bases not matched to a gene; V was cut back by 5 bases and J by 1 base. CDR1 and CDR2 (germline): SGHTA, FQGNSA. The CDR3 is CASSLMWTSAGQETQYF. Here the CDR3 DNA reads TGTGCCAGCAGCCTAATGTGGACTAGCGCTGGCCAAGAGACCCAGTACTTC.

This rearrangement joins TRBV19 to TRBJ1-1; D not resolved. The V end lost 4 bases, the J end lost 4 bases, and 10 bases lay between the germline ends. Looked up from germline, CDR1 is LNHDA and CDR2 is SQIVND (reference sequence). The CDR3 has 13 amino acids. CDR3 nucleotides: TGTGCCAGTAGTAGGGAAGGGAGCACTGAAGCTTTCTTT. Protein: CASSREGSTEAFF.

The chain employs TRBV7-3 and TRBJ2-5; D unclear. The germline V gene has CDR1 SGHTA and CDR2 FQGTGA. CDR3 length: 13 residues. Deletions cut 3 bases from V and 4 bases from J, with 9 bases between. DNA of the CDR3: TGTGCCAGCAGCTTCGGCGCGTTAGAGACCCAGTACTTC. Translation: CASSFGALETQYF.

This clonotype was detected only a few times. The chain is built from TRBV5-1 and TRBJ2-3, with no clear D. The CDR3 sequence is 13 residues long. V shed 2 bases and J shed 6 bases, with 10 bases lying between them. Germline loops: CDR1 SGHRS, CDR2 YFSETQ. The CDR3 sequence: CASSLKIEDTQYF. As DNA, the CDR3 is TGCGCCAGCAGCTTAAAGATAGAGGATACGCAGTATTTT.

Written as DNA, the CDR3 is TGTGCCAGCAGTTCATCGGTATCTAACTATGGCTACACCTTC. This sequence encodes CASSSSVSNYGYTF. The chain links TRBV6-5 to TRBJ1-2; D is undetermined. CDR1 and CDR2 from the germline V gene are MNHEY and SVGAGI. V dropped 4 bases and J dropped 0 bases, with 9 bases sitting between them. The CDR3 contains 14 residues.

This chain connects TRBV24-1 to TRBJ2-1, with a weak D call TRBD1 (6 bases). Germline CDR1 is KGHDR and CDR2 is SFDVKD. V shed 2 bases and J shed 5 bases, with 9 bases lying between them. This CDR3 has 14 amino acids. CDR3 DNA: TGTGCCACCAGTGATTGGGACACCAACAATGAGCAGTTCTTC. Translated, it gives CATSDWDTNNEQFF.

The rearrangement links TRBV5-5 to TRBJ2-6; no reliable D call. The CDR3 extends over 17 amino acids. Germline CDR1 reads SGHKS; CDR2 reads YYEKEE (reference sequence). The germline V and J ends were trimmed by 1 base and 0 bases, with 11 bases remaining between them. As DNA, the CDR3 is TGTGCCAGCAGCTTGATCGTCGGAAGCTCTGGGGCCAACGTCCTGACTTTC. It codes for CASSLIVGSSGANVLTF.

In this sample, this clonotype turned up a few times. The J gene is TRBJ1-2, the V gene TRBV20-1; 8 bases fit TRBD1. CDR3 size: 14 residues. Trimming cost V 5 bases and J 4 bases; bases outside gene matches: 9. Germline V gene data show CDR1 as DFQATT and CDR2 as SNEGSKA (reference sequence). The CDR3 here is CSAPETGVSYGYTF. The CDR3 nucleotides are TGCAGTGCTCCCGAGACAGGGGTTTCCTATGGCTACACCTTC.

This clonotype showed up just a few times. This chain connects TRBV12-3 or TRBV12-4 to TRBJ2-1; 7 bases match TRBD2. Losses at the gene ends were 10 bases for V and 5 bases for J; bases not matched to a gene: 8. The CDR3 extends over 13 amino acids. CDR3 residues: CATRLGGNNEQFF. CDR3 coding DNA: TGTGCCACCCGGTTGGGGGGGAACAATGAGCAGTTCTTC.

The table lists this clonotype with a few counts. V is TRBV14 and J is TRBJ2-2, with 8 bases fitting TRBD1. With 3 bases clipped from V and 5 bases from J, the junction kept 11 bases outside the gene matches. Germline V CDR1 and CDR2: SGHDN, FVKESK. The CDR3 covers 17 residues. The CDR3 sequence is CASSQESGTGETGELFF. The CDR3 coding sequence is TGTGCCAGCAGCCAGGAATCCGGGACAGGAGAAACCGGGGAGCTGTTTTTT.

This clonotype has more than one count but fewer than ten. The chain uses TRBV10-3 and TRBJ2-7; 8 bases match TRBD2. The CDR3 extends over 18 amino acids. Germline CDR1 and CDR2: ENHRY and SYGVKD. V shed 0 bases, J shed 4 bases, and the junction held 14 bases outside the gene matches. CDR3 in amino acids: CAISESSLAGGMGYEQYF. CDR3 bases: TGTGCCATCAGTGAGTCGAGTCTCGCGGGAGGTATGGGATACGAGCAGTACTTC.

This chain uses TRBV4-3 with TRBJ2-6; TRBD1 matches 9 bases. Losses at the gene ends were 3 bases for V and 1 base for J; bases not matched to a gene: 10. Germline CDR1 is LGHNA and CDR2 is YSLEER. The CDR3 covers 19 residues. The CDR3 loop reads CASSQSGYRGLSGANVLTF. CDR3 DNA sequence: TGCGCCAGCAGCCAGTCGGGATACAGGGGGCTTTCTGGGGCCAACGTCCTGACTTTC.

This clonotype was found a few times. The genes are TRBV29-1 and TRBJ2-2; D assignment may be TRBD1 or TRBD2 (5 bases each). This CDR3 comprises 14 residues. Looked up from germline, CDR1 is SQVTM and CDR2 is ANQGSEA. Deletions cut 2 bases from V and 2 bases from J, with 9 bases between. CDR3 DNA sequence: TGCAGCGTTGAAACGGGACCAAACACCGGGGAGCTGTTTTTT. It encodes CSVETGPNTGELFF.

This clonotype was seen many times. At one end, the junction sequence differs from germline, possibly due to a read error. This chain joins TRBV5-1 and TRBJ2-7; D not certain. The CDR3 loop spans 11 amino acids. Germline V gene lookup returns CDR1 SGHRS and CDR2 YFSETQ. DNA of the CDR3: TGTGCCAGCAGTCTTTACTACGAGCAGTACTTC. It yields the protein CASSLYYEQYF.

In this sample, this clonotype turned up a few times. The chain employs TRBV18 and TRBJ1-1, with 10 nucleotides matching TRBD1. Trimming at V came to 3 bases and at J to 0 bases, leaving 7 bases not matched to a gene. Germline CDR1 reads KGHSH; CDR2 reads LQKENI. The CDR3 runs to 17 residues. CDR3 residues: CASSPETGGFMNTEAFF. CDR3 nucleotide sequence: TGTGCCAGCTCACCTGAGACAGGGGGCTTCATGAACACTGAAGCTTTCTTT.

The chain couples TRBV15 to TRBJ1-5; D remains unclear. V was clipped by 2 bases and J by 0 bases, with 11 bases between them. This CDR3 comprises 16 residues. Germline CDR1 and CDR2: LNHNV and YYDKDF (reference sequence). The CDR3 bases are TGTGCCACCAGCAGATCGAGGACGGTTAGCAATCAGCCCCAGCATTTT. Its protein product is CATSRSRTVSNQPQHF.

This clonotype was seen more than once but under ten times. This chain links TRBV6-5 with TRBJ2-5, with TRBD2 as a possible D gene (6 bases). This CDR3 has 15 residues. The germline V gene encodes CDR1 MNHEY and CDR2 SVGAGI. Trimming left V 8 bases short and J 1 base short, with 17 bases between. The CDR3 here is CASGGATTLQETQYF. CDR3 in DNA: TGTGCCAGCGGAGGGGCAACGACCCTCCAAGAGACCCAGTACTTC.

This clonotype was observed at least ten times. The chain links TRBV6-5 to TRBJ2-3, with D perhaps TRBD1 (5 bases). The V gene's germline CDR1 is MNHEY and CDR2 SVGAGI. V shed 2 bases and J shed 5 bases, with 14 bases lying between them. CDR3 length: 15 residues. CDR3 loop: CASSYVGHSGDTQYF. For the CDR3, the DNA is TGTGCCAGCAGTTACGTAGGACACAGTGGAGATACGCAGTATTTT.